Included here is one TCR beta chain sequence, with context. The antigen is undetermined. Autoimmune disease history or systemic immunosuppression led to patient exclusion. The sample comes from a study of OX40 agonist ivuxolimab in advanced cancers. Study context: Patients received ivuxolimab, an agonistic anti-OX40 (CD134) antibody. Patients enrolled in dose escalation were diagnosed with hepatocellular carcinoma, melanoma, renal cell or head and neck cancer. The study's findings and limits: Both blood CD4+ and CD8+ T cells showed clonal growth by week 6 at 0.1 to 3.0 mg/kg.

From germline, CDR1 is LNHNV and CDR2 YYDKDF (reference sequence). Trimming at V came to 0 bases and at J to 4 bases, leaving 7 bases not matched to a gene. This CDR3 spans 16 amino acids. The table came from immunoSEQ multiplex PCR; TCRdb's copy has only in-frame clones and leaves some out. The sample consists of tens of thousands of clones, 84% of them appearing once. This TCR was sampled from an adult with an advanced solid tumor such as melanoma, head and neck, liver or kidney cancer. The sample here was CD4+ or CD8+ T cells sorted from blood, taken in a trial of the OX40 agonist ivuxolimab. The genes are TRBV15 and TRBJ1-1; 8 bases are shared with TRBD1. CDR3 loop: CATSRDPDRVRTEAFF. The CDR3 DNA follows: TGTGCCACCAGCAGAGATCCGGACAGGGTTCGCACTGAAGCTTTCTTT.